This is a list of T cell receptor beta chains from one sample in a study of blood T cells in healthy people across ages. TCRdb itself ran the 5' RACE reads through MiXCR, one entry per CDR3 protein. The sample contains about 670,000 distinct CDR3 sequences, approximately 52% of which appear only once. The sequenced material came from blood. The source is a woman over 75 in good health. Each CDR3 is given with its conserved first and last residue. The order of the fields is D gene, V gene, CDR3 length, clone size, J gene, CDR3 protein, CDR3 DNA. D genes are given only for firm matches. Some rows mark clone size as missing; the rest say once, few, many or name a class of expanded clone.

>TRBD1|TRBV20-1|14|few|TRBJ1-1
CSASPGTGGDDAFF
TGCAGTGCTTCACCCGGGACAGGGGGCGATGATGCTTTCTTT
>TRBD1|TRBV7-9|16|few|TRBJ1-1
CASRAPGQIMNTEAFF
TGTGCCAGCAGGGCCCCGGGACAGATCATGAACACTGAAGCTTTCTTT
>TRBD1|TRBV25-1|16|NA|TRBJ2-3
CASSDRLGGNTDTQYF
TGTGCCAGCAGTGACCGGTTAGGGGGCAACACAGATACGCAGTATTTT
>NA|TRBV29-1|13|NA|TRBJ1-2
CSVEDVVRGGYTF
TGCAGCGTTGAAGACGTAGTCCGGGGCGGCTACACCTTC
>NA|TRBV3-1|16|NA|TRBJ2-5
CASSQVGVPLGETQYF
TGTGCCAGCAGCCAAGTTGGTGTCCCCTTAGGGGAGACCCAGTACTTC
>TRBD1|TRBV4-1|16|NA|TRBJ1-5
CASSQRPGQGVQPQHF
TGCGCCAGCAGCCAAAGGCCGGGACAGGGTGTTCAGCCCCAGCATTTT
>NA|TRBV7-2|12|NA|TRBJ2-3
CASSPRSGTQYF
TGTGCCAGCAGCCCCCGGTCTGGTACGCAGTATTTT
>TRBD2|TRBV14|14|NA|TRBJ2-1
CASRLIAGGNEQFF
TGTGCCAGCAGACTTATAGCGGGAGGCAATGAGCAGTTCTTC
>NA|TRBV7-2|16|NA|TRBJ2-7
CASSHIRLGETYEQYF
TGTGCCAGCAGCCATATCCGTTTGGGGGAGACCTACGAGCAGTACTTC
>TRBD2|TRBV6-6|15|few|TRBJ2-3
CASSAGLAGTDTQYF
TGTGCCAGCAGCGCCGGACTAGCAGGGACAGATACGCAGTATTTT
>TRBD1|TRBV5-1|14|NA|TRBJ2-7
CASSTATGSREQYF
TGCGCCAGCAGCACCGCGACAGGGAGTCGCGAGCAGTACTTC
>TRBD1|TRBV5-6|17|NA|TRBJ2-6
CASSLEGASSGANVLTF
TGTGCCAGCAGCTTGGAGGGGGCCTCTTCTGGGGCCAACGTCCTGACTTTC
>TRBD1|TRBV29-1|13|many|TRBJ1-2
CSVDRGNNYGYTF
TGCAGCGTCGACAGGGGTAATAACTATGGCTACACCTTC
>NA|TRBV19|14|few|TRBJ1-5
CASSISDSNQPQHF
TGTGCCAGTAGTATATCAGATAGCAATCAGCCCCAGCATTTT
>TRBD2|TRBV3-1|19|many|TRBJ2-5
CASSQVLRLAGGSQETQYF
TGTGCCAGCAGCCAAGTTTTGCGACTAGCGGGAGGTTCCCAAGAGACCCAGTACTTC
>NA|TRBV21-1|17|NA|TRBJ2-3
CASSKVGYLGRMDTQYF
TGTGCCAGCAGCAAAGTTGGCTATCTTGGGAGAATGGATACGCAGTATTTT
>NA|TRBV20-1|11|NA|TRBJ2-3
CSAIPRDTQYF
TGCAGTGCTATCCCCCGGGATACGCAGTATTTT
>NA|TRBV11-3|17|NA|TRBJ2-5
CASRGTRGGLYQETQYF
TGTGCCAGCAGGGGCACAAGGGGGGGATTGTACCAAGAGACCCAGTACTTC
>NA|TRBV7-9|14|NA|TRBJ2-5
CASSTPGHGIAQYF
TGTGCCAGCAGCACCCCGGGACACGGGATAGCCCAGTACTTC
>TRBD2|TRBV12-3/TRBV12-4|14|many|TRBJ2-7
CASSLDGRVREQYF
TGTGCCAGCAGTTTAGACGGGAGGGTGCGCGAGCAGTACTTC
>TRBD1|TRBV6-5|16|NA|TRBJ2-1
CASSYSGQGAPNEQFF
TGTGCCAGCAGTTACTCGGGACAGGGGGCGCCCAATGAGCAGTTCTTC
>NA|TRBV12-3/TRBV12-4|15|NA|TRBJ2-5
CASSPTAGSQETQYF
TGTGCCAGCAGCCCGACAGCCGGATCTCAAGAGACCCAGTACTTC
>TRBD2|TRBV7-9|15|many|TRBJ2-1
CASSFRPSGANEQFF
TGTGCCAGCAGCTTTAGGCCTAGCGGGGCCAATGAGCAGTTCTTC
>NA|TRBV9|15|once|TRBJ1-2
CASSASRVPNYGYTF
TGTGCCAGCAGCGCCAGCAGGGTTCCTAACTATGGCTACACCTTC
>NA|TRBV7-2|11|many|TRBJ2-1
CASSPASEQFF
TGTGCCAGCAGCCCAGCCAGTGAGCAGTTCTTC
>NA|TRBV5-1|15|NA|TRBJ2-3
CASSLADPETDTQYF
TGCGCCAGCAGCTTGGCCGACCCCGAGACAGATACGCAGTATTTT
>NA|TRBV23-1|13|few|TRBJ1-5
CASSQSDRTLQHF
TGCGCCAGCAGTCAATCGGATCGGACATTACAGCATTTT
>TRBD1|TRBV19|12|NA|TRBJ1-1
CASSRQGFEAFF
TGTGCCAGTAGCCGACAGGGGTTCGAAGCTTTCTTT
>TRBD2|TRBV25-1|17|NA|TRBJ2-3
CASSEFGLAGITDTQYF
TGTGCCAGCAGTGAATTCGGACTAGCGGGAATAACAGATACGCAGTATTTT
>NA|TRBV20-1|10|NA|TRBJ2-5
CSASGRAEYF
TGCAGTGCCAGTGGACGAGCGGAGTACTTC
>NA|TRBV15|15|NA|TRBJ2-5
CATSAETRSAKTQYF
TGTGCCACCAGCGCCGAGACTAGGTCCGCCAAGACCCAGTACTTC